This T cell receptor (beta chain) originates from a study of cytomegalovirus exposure and HLA in healthy donors. Study in general: According to later analysis, the same platform produced the 120 or so validation and some 680 first-cohort repertoires.

The donors formed part of the roughly 120-subject validation cohort, distinct from the roughly 700-subject first cohort. Assay: immunoSEQ multiplex PCR; the TCRdb copy retains only in-frame clones and omits some. The repertoire holds over 20,000 clones, with 95% to 97% as singletons. The TCR sequence derives from a man in his thirties or forties in good health and CMV-seropositive. The sequencing input was PBMCs.

CDR3 nucleotide sequence: TGTGCCAGCAGCTCAGGGTTGGCGGGACTTGACTACGAGCAGTACTTC. Protein: CASSSGLAGLDYEQYF. The gene calls are TRBV7-9 and TRBJ2-7; D is perhaps TRBD2 (6 bases). The V and J ends lost 4 bases and 3 bases respectively, with 19 bases between them. The CDR3 has 16 residues. Germline V gives CDR1 SEHNR, CDR2 FQNEAQ (reference sequence).